This T cell receptor beta chain was recorded in a study of CD8 T cells in ankylosing spondylitis. Study-level findings and limits: Earlier studies detected some motif variants in reactive arthritis synovial fluid and blood. One TCR beta motif, made up of roughly 8 highly homologous variants, appeared characteristic of ankylosing spondylitis blood. The study looked at matched synovial fluid samples from ankylosing spondylitis patients. Disease-linked clones were reported to be significantly enriched there.

The TCR beta libraries were generated through quantitative 5'-RACE incorporating molecular barcodes. TCRdb analysed the 5' RACE reads with MiXCR anew, one entry per CDR3 protein. The sample includes some 130,000 distinct CDR3 sequences, roughly 8% of them seen just once. On this clonotype: The target antigen is unknown.

CDR1 SGHVS and CDR2 FQNEAQ come from the germline V gene. This CDR3 is 14 amino acids long. With 5 bases removed from V and 1 base from J, the gap between germline ends came to 11 bases. The source is a male donor with ankylosing spondylitis. Input material: synovial fluid, either unsorted or a sorted T cell fraction (not recorded which). V and J are TRBV7-8 and TRBJ1-1; D perhaps matches TRBD1 (5 bases). This chain's CDR3 is CASSHGRANTEAFF. DNA for the CDR3: TGTGCCAGCAGCCACGGCAGGGCGAACACTGAAGCTTTCTTT.